What follows are 8 T cell receptor beta chains derived from one specimen sequenced in a study of cytomegalovirus exposure and HLA in healthy donors (dated by TCRdb to the late 2010s). The method behind the library was the immunoSEQ multiplex PCR assay. A mixture of 60 forward primers for TCR Vbeta segments and 13 reverse primers for TCR Jbeta segments was used in the multiplex PCR. TCRdb provides this immuneACCESS table in a form limited to in-frame rearrangements. Some clones are lacking; in checked studies, under half of them reflect an unresolved V gene, and why the rest are absent is not known. For this sample there are about 160,000 clones; 60% to 80% appear just once. The ten largest make up approximately 1.4% of the sample. Sequencing used PBMCs. These receptors all stem from a man in his 60s in good health and CMV-seronegative.

The V and J genes are TRBV27 and TRBJ1-3; D remains ambiguous. From germline, CDR1 is MNHEY and CDR2 SMNVEV (reference sequence). V was cut by 6 bases and J by 0 bases, with 9 bases left in between. This CDR3 spans 14 amino acids. The CDR3 DNA sequence: TGTGCCAGCAGCCCTTTGTACTCTGGAAACACCATATATTTT. Translation: CASSPLYSGNTIYF.

The gene calls are TRBV21-1 and TRBJ2-3; the DNA was not compared with TRBD2, the D call given in the table. TRBV21-1 is a listed pseudogene. There are 19 residues in the CDR3. The CDR3 reads CASSKNEGGLATSTDTQYF. CDR3 in DNA: TGTGCCAGCAGCAAAAATGAGGGGGGACTAGCGACTAGCACAGATACGCAGTATTTT.

In DNA, the CDR3 is TGTGCCAGCAGTTTAGGATTAGCGGGAGTAGAGACCCAGTACTTC. Encoded protein: CASSLGLAGVETQYF. This chain links TRBV28 with TRBJ2-5; 9 nucleotides align to TRBD2. The J segment lost 4 bases and the V segment lost 2 bases, leaving 5 bases of the junction unmatched. The CDR3 covers 15 residues. The V gene's germline CDR1 is MDHEN and CDR2 SYDVKM.

J is TRBJ1-2 and V is TRBV4-3, with 8 bases fitting TRBD1. Germline CDR1 LGHNA, CDR2 YSLEER. The CDR3 loop spans 16 amino acids. J gave up 4 bases and V 1 base, and 8 bases lay outside the gene matches. DNA for the CDR3: TGCGCCAGCAGCCAAGGGGGCGACAGGGGAAGCTATGGCTACACCTTC. Its protein is CASSQGGDRGSYGYTF.

The sample holds a few counts of this clone. The gene calls are TRBV6-6 and TRBJ2-3, with 8 bases fitting TRBD2. The CDR3 contains 14 residues. With V trimmed by 10 bases and J by 0 bases, 6 bases remained unmatched. Germline values: CDR1 MNHNY, CDR2 SVGAGI (reference sequence). The CDR3 nucleotides read TGTGCCACCCGGGGGGGCCCCAGCACAGATACGCAGTATTTT. It translates to CATRGGPSTDTQYF.

This chain uses TRBV5-1 with TRBJ1-2; a possible D gene is TRBD1 (6 bases). Per the germline V gene, CDR1 is SGHRS and CDR2 is YFSETQ. V was cut by 5 bases and J by 1 base, with 9 bases left in between. This CDR3 region has 13 residues. CDR3 nucleotide sequence: TGCGCCAGCAGTGAGGGGGATAACTATGGCTACACCTTC. Encoded protein: CASSEGDNYGYTF.

This clone was picked up a small number of times. DNA of the CDR3: TGTGCCAGCAGCGGGCCAGGGGCTCGACTCACAGATACGCAGTATTTT. This sequence encodes CASSGPGARLTDTQYF. V is TRBV7-2 and J is TRBJ2-3; weak D call: TRBD1 (6 bases). The length of the CDR3 is 16 residues. The V and J ends lost 5 bases and 2 bases respectively, with 17 bases between them. In germline, CDR1 is SGHTA, CDR2 FQGNSA.

The chain links TRBV19 to TRBJ1-2; maybe TRBD1 (6 bases). The CDR3 consists of 14 residues. The V gene lost 5 bases and the J gene lost 1 base, with 11 bases spanning the gap. Germline CDR1 reads LNHDA; CDR2 reads SQIVND (reference sequence). As DNA, the CDR3 is TGTGCCAGTAGTGGACAGATAGATAACTATGGCTACACCTTC. Amino acids: CASSGQIDNYGYTF.